This TCR beta chain was sequenced in a study of PD-L1 blockade in urothelial cancer (dated by TCRdb to about 2017). Notes on the research overall: Every patient began therapy at some point between 2014 and 2015 and was given atezolizumab 1,200 mg intravenously every 3 weeks. About 85% of the roughly 30 patients were males with bladder-origin urothelial cancer, and about 60% of the 29 reported a prior smoking history. Patients had an ECOG performance status of 0 or 1 and had received between 0 and 3 prior chemotherapy regimens. Blood samples were analyzed at 3 weeks after treatment start (second dose) and at 6 weeks after treatment start. Blood samples gave median yields of roughly 150,000 T cells and tens of thousands of unique TCRs, along with a median clonality of around 0.08. The study, an exploratory multi-omic analysis, examined somatic, immune and clinical correlates of response to PD-L1 blockade with atezolizumab in urothelial cancer. Pretreatment tumor samples, along with matched peripheral blood serially collected before and after atezolizumab treatment, were subjected to TCR sequencing. Durable clinical benefit meant progression-free survival longer than 6 months, and TCR features were also tested against progression-free and overall survival. Whole exome sequencing and RNA sequencing of pretreatment tumors were performed alongside TCR sequencing in the same patients. Fewer than ten patients reached durable clinical benefit, while fewer than 25 patients did not. Under 30 patients had pretreatment blood TCR-seq, some 24 had at least one posttreatment blood collection, and some 24 had tumor TCR-seq. What the work shows at the level of the full study, not this receptor alone: Because of the small sample size (n ≈ 31) and the many exploratory analyses performed, the results are intended to be regarded as hypothesis-generating. Greater expansion of tumor-associated TCR clones in peripheral blood 3 weeks after the start of treatment was observed in patients with durable benefit (n ≈ 24, p = 0.022). Improved progression-free and overall survival was associated with having pretreatment peripheral blood TCR clonality below the median.

Inclusive of the bounding cysteine and phenylalanine, the CDR3 is 14 residues long. Only CDR3 DNA is held: 42 bases, read in frame from base 1. Based on the germline V gene, the CDR1 and CDR2 sequences are SGHTA and FQGTGA. Compared with germline, V lacks 5 bases and J lacks 4 bases; bases without a gene match: 5. The meaning of the sample's time point label: peripheral blood 6 weeks after treatment start. The cohort comprised 25 to 30 patients with locally advanced or metastatic urothelial carcinoma treated at Memorial Sloan Kettering on a trial protocol. Peripheral blood mononuclear cells were collected pretreatment and during treatment, at between 1 and 8 total time points per patient. The Qiagen DNeasy Blood extraction kit was used to purify genomic DNA from total PBMCs and tumor samples. PBMCs were collected pretreatment and during treatment, and were isolated and stored as previously described.

To estimate absolute template abundance from read counts, synthetic TCR analog templates were spiked into each PCR. Using the immunoSEQ assay, TCRbeta CDR3 regions were amplified from genomic DNA with bias-controlled V and J gene primers. Sequencing of rearranged TCRbeta segments was performed at approximately 20X coverage. The original pipeline was this. Sequencing errors were corrected by clustering, and CDR3s were annotated against IMGT so that V, D and J genes could be assigned. Out-of-frame and stop-codon sequences were excluded, and only productive TCRbeta rearrangements were used in downstream analyses. Clonality was computed as one minus Shannon entropy normalized by the log of the number of unique productive sequences. Fisher's exact test with Benjamini-Hochberg correction, at a threshold of adjusted p below 0.01, was used to find clones that differed between time points or between blood and tumor. The table was pulled from immuneACCESS by TCRdb, which kept in-frame rearrangements only. Such tables lose some clones; where checked, under half of the loss comes from unresolved V genes, and the rest has no known cause. V and J calls and clone size come straight from that table; D and trimming were deduced from the DNA. The sample records some 75,000 clones, about 91% of which are singletons. Over 0.7% of the sample lies in the top ten.

Concerning this clone itself: Its antigen is unknown. Qualities for individual bases were not recorded, and no much larger clone is one base off.

The receptor's source is a woman older than 75 with urothelial cancer. This receptor chain uses TRBV7-3 and TRBJ1-1; TRBD1 agrees with 9 junctional bases. The sequences come from PBMCs, collected around atezolizumab (anti-PD-L1) treatment. The CDR3: CASSKTGGGTEAFF. DNA sequence: TGTGCCAGCAGCAAGACAGGGGGGGGCACTGAAGCTTTCTTT.